One and the same sample provided the 18 T cell receptor beta chains below, sequenced in a study of T cells after yellow fever vaccination. TCRdb ran MiXCR on the 5' RACE reads and lists one entry per CDR3 protein. The table includes around 610,000 distinct CDR3 sequences, approximately 13% detected once. The sequences come from PBMCs, collected on the day of the yellow fever booster vaccination. The receptors derive from a man younger than 45 who received the YFV17D yellow fever vaccine.

The sample holds a few counts of this clonotype. The V call is TRBV19, the J call TRBJ2-5, with D hard to call. Germline lookup yields CDR1 LNHDA and CDR2 SQIVND (reference sequence). Trimming took off 5 bases at V and 2 bases at J, with 6 bases between the two ends. CDR3 length: 12 amino acids. CDR3 region: CASSHWQETQYF. CDR3 DNA sequence: TGTGCCAGTAGTCACTGGCAAGAGACCCAGTACTTC.

This clonotype was counted only a few times. The chain combines TRBV7-2 with TRBJ1-1; 8 bases are shared with TRBD1. Germline CDR1 and CDR2: SGHTA and FQGNSA. The CDR3 is 15 amino acids. The V segment lost 4 bases and the J segment 3 bases; nucleotides outside the gene matches: 7. DNA of the CDR3: TGTGCCAGCAGCTCATGGGACAGGACCTACACTGAAGCTTTCTTT. As protein: CASSSWDRTYTEAFF.

This clonotype was detected only a few times. The chain recombines TRBV7-8 with TRBJ2-1; the match to TRBD2 covers 8 bases. V shed 5 bases, J shed 7 bases, and the junction held 13 bases outside the gene matches. This CDR3 is 16 amino acids long. CDR1 and CDR2 from the germline V gene are SGHVS and FQNEAQ. In DNA, the CDR3 is TGTGCCAGCAGCCCAACGACTAGTCGGGGGGGGAATGAGCAGTTCTTC. Its protein product is CASSPTTSRGGNEQFF. The whole variable domain, filled in from reference TRBV7-8 and TRBJ2-1, reads GAGVSQSPRYKVAKRGQDVALRCDPISGHVSLFWYQQALGQGPEFLTYFQNEAQLDKSGLPSDRFFAERPEGSVSTLKIQRTQQEDSAVYLCASSPTTSRGGNEQFFGPGTRLTVL.

This clonotype turned up a few times. The CDR3 loop reads CSVSLRGEQYF. CDR3 DNA sequence: TGCAGCGTGTCACTGCGGGGGGAGCAGTACTTC. The V gene is TRBV29-1, the J gene TRBJ2-7; 7 bases are shared with TRBD2. Germline V gives CDR1 SQVTM, CDR2 ANQGSEA. There are 11 residues in the CDR3. The V and J ends lost 6 bases and 7 bases, in that order; junction bases with no gene match: 6.

This clonotype has a count of ten or more. An end of the junction does not agree with germline; a read error may underlie this. The J gene is TRBJ1-6, the V gene TRBV12-3 or TRBV12-4, with a possible D match to TRBD1 (5 bases). The CDR3 consists of 14 residues. The CDR3 nucleotides read TGCGCCAGCAGCTTGGGTCAGGGAAGCTCACCCCTCCACTTT. As protein: CASSLGQGSSPLHF.

The chain is built from TRBV29-1 and TRBJ2-3; no definite D call. This CDR3 spans 11 amino acids. The germline V gene has CDR1 SQVTM and CDR2 ANQGSEA. The V and J ends lost 3 bases and 11 bases respectively, with 12 bases between them. DNA for the CDR3: TGCAGCGTTGAGGTGGGCTACGGGCAGTATTTT. Translation gives CSVEVGYGQYF.

This clonotype turned up a few times. CDR3 sequence reads: CASSPMPDDPPYEQYF. Written as DNA, the CDR3 is TGTGCCAGCAGCCCCATGCCAGACGATCCTCCCTACGAGCAGTACTTC. The V and J genes are TRBV7-3 and TRBJ2-7; D remains unclear. Germline V gene sequence: CDR1 SGHTA, CDR2 FQGTGA. Trimming stripped 5 bases from V and 2 bases from J, with 19 bases between. The CDR3 contains 16 residues. Full variable domain (remainder filled in from reference TRBV7-3 and TRBJ2-7): GAGVSQTPSNKVTEKGKYVELRCDPISGHTALYWYRQSLGQGPEFLIYFQGTGAADDSGLPNDRFFAVRPEGSVSTLKIQRTERGDSAVYLCASSPMPDDPPYEQYFGPGTRLTVT.

This clonotype showed up many times. V gene TRBV20-1 combines with J gene TRBJ2-3; the D gene is possibly TRBD1 (5 bases). V lost 6 bases, J lost 2 bases, and 12 bases lay in between. Germline-derived CDR1 and CDR2 are DFQATT and SNEGSKA (reference sequence). The CDR3 spans 13 residues. Here the CDR3 DNA reads TGCAGTGCCAGCCGACAGTCCACAGATACGCAGTATTTT. Translation gives CSASRQSTDTQYF.

The J gene is TRBJ2-2, the V gene TRBV5-1, with a possible D match to TRBD1 (5 bases). The ends were cut back, 3 bases at V and 4 bases at J, with 10 bases in the middle. The CDR3 consists of 14 residues. CDR1 is SGHRS and CDR2 is YFSETQ in the germline V gene. CDR3 residues: CASSSDGATGELFF. The CDR3 region has the DNA TGCGCCAGCAGCTCAGATGGGGCCACCGGGGAGCTGTTTTTT. Filled out from reference TRBV5-1 and TRBJ2-2, the complete variable domain reads KAGVTQTPRYLIKTRGQQVTLSCSPISGHRSVSWYQQTPGQGLQFLFEYFSETQRNKGNFPGRFSGRQFSNSRSEMNVSTLELGDSALYLCASSSDGATGELFFGEGSRLTVL.

In this sample, this clonotype turned up a few times. The chain combines TRBV20-1 with TRBJ2-5; the D is unclear. Trimming removed 6 bases at V and 3 bases at J, with 17 bases between. Germline values: CDR1 DFQATT, CDR2 SNEGSKA (reference sequence). The CDR3 has 14 residues. The CDR3 loop reads CSANRGQRKETQYF. CDR3 coding DNA: TGCAGTGCCAATCGTGGGCAGAGGAAAGAGACCCAGTACTTC.

Here the CDR3 reads CASTNGQGPSGYTF. In nucleotides, the CDR3 is TGTGCCAGCACCAACGGACAGGGTCCATCCGGCTACACCTTC. The chain links TRBV7-2 to TRBJ1-2; 8 bases map to TRBD1. Germline V gene sequence: CDR1 SGHTA, CDR2 FQGNSA. The V segment lost 7 bases and the J segment 8 bases; nucleotides outside the gene matches: 12. There are 14 residues in the CDR3.

This clonotype was seen ten or more times. The chain combines TRBV5-6 with TRBJ2-3; D tentatively reads TRBD1 or TRBD2 (6 bases each). Germline V gives CDR1 SGHDT, CDR2 YYEEEE. The V gene lost 4 bases and the J gene lost 6 bases, with 12 bases spanning the gap. The length of the CDR3 is 13 residues. The CDR3: CASSPGAQDTQYF. The CDR3 nucleotides are TGTGCCAGCAGCCCGGGGGCCCAGGATACGCAGTATTTT. Supplemented by reference TRBV5-6 and TRBJ2-3, the full variable domain reads DAGVTQSPTHLIKTRGQQVTLRCSPKSGHDTVSWYQQALGQGPQFIFQYYEEEERQRGNFPDRFSGHQFPNYSSELNVNALLLGDSALYLCASSPGAQDTQYFGPGTRLTVL.

This clonotype showed up just a few times. The chain has TRBV7-2 and TRBJ2-7; no clear D. Germline V lookup: CDR1 SGHTA, CDR2 FQGNSA. Trimming pared 3 bases from V and 4 bases from J, leaving 19 bases between. The CDR3 loop spans 16 amino acids. The CDR3 region is CASSFSPNLDIYEQYF. For the CDR3, the DNA is TGTGCCAGCAGCTTTAGCCCAAATCTAGATATTTACGAGCAGTACTTC.

The chain links TRBV3-1 to TRBJ1-2; no firm D call. The CDR3 runs 18 residues. Trimming shortened V by 1 base and J by 4 bases, and 22 bases separated the two germline ends. Germline V lookup: CDR1 LGHDT, CDR2 YNNKEL (reference sequence). CDR3 coding DNA: TGTGCCAGCAGCCAAGTTAAAGGGCACAACCTCCACGGCTATGGCTACACCTTC. Translation: CASSQVKGHNLHGYGYTF. Filled out from reference TRBV3-1 and TRBJ1-2, the complete variable domain reads DTAVSQTPKYLVTQMGNDKSIKCEQNLGHDTMYWYKQDSKKFLKIMFSYNNKELIINETVPNRFSPKSPDKAHLNLHINSLELGDSAVYFCASSQVKGHNLHGYGYTFGSGTRLTVV.

This clonotype was counted only a few times. V usage is TRBV11-2 and J usage is TRBJ2-3; 7 nucleotides match TRBD2. Germline values: CDR1 SGHAT, CDR2 FQNNGV. Trimming took 5 bases from V and 0 from J; bases not matched to a gene: 14. CDR3 length equals 18 residues. The CDR3 sequence: CASSLSSWGGSSTDTQYF. In DNA form, the CDR3 reads TGTGCCAGCAGCCTCTCCTCCTGGGGGGGATCTAGCACAGATACGCAGTATTTT.

The chain joins TRBV7-2 to TRBJ2-1, with 9 positions matching TRBD2. V was clipped by 1 base and J by 9 bases; unmatched bases: 4. From germline, CDR1 is SGHTA and CDR2 FQGNSA. The CDR3 is made up of 14 amino acids. The CDR3 DNA reads TGTGCCAGCAGCTTAGTAGCGGGAGTGTTTGAGCAGTTCTTC. Translating gives CASSLVAGVFEQFF.

The sample holds many counts of this clonotype. The rearrangement uses TRBV7-9 and TRBJ2-5; D assignment may be TRBD1 or TRBD2 (6 bases each). This CDR3 contains 14 residues. Germline CDR1 and CDR2: SEHNR and FQNEAQ (reference sequence). The V and J ends lost 1 base and 4 bases respectively, with 10 bases between them. The CDR3 DNA sequence: TGTGCCAGCAGCTTAGGAGGGGGAGGAGAGACCCAGTACTTC. It specifies CASSLGGGGETQYF.

The chain recombines TRBV12-3 or TRBV12-4 with TRBJ2-1; 12 bases are a match to TRBD2. The V segment lost 4 bases and the J segment 4 bases; nucleotides outside the gene matches: 2. The CDR3 totals 15 residues. In DNA form, the CDR3 reads TGTGCCAGCAGTTGGGGGACTAGCGGGTACAATGAGCAGTTCTTC. It translates to CASSWGTSGYNEQFF.